These 8 T cell receptor beta chains share one sample of origin, sequenced in a study of cytomegalovirus exposure and HLA in healthy donors. The protocol was immunoSEQ multiplex PCR, while the TCRdb copy is restricted to in-frame clones and leaves out a portion. Altogether 250,000 to 300,000 clones are present, 90% being singletons, with the ten largest covering 0.37%. What was sequenced was PBMCs. The receptors come from a woman between 18 and 29 years old in good health and CMV-seronegative.

Regarding this clone: The sample contains more than one DNA sequence encoding this CDR3. V gene TRBV5-4 combines with J gene TRBJ2-3; a weak D match, TRBD2 (5 bases). The CDR3 length is 12 residues. Between the trimmed V and J ends, which lost 0 bases and 6 bases, there was a span of 5 bases. CDR1 SGHNT and CDR2 YYREEE come from the germline V gene (reference sequence). This CDR3 is CASSLGGDTQYF. The CDR3 region has the DNA TGTGCCAGCAGCTTGGGCGGGGATACGCAGTATTTT.

The V call is TRBV28, the J call TRBJ2-3, with D unclear. Germline V gene data show CDR1 as MDHEN and CDR2 as SYDVKM. This CDR3 is built from 13 residues. The V gene lost 5 bases and the J gene lost 0 bases, with 6 bases spanning the gap. CDR3 in amino acids: CASSLPSTDTQYF. The CDR3 DNA reads TGTGCCAGCAGTCTCCCTAGCACAGATACGCAGTATTTT.

The chain links TRBV25-1 to TRBJ1-2, with TRBD1 matching 7 bases. From germline, CDR1 is MGHDK and CDR2 SYGVNS. V shed 7 bases, J shed 2 bases, and the junction held 1 base outside the gene matches. The CDR3 totals 12 residues. The CDR3 loop reads CASKTGNYGYTF. CDR3 nucleotides: TGTGCCAGCAAGACAGGGAACTATGGCTACACCTTC.

V usage is TRBV5-1 and J usage is TRBJ2-5; D gene uncertain. V was pared by 4 bases and J by 3 bases, with 10 bases between. Germline-derived CDR1 and CDR2 are SGHRS and YFSETQ. The CDR3 covers 13 residues. The CDR3 region has the DNA TGCGCCAGCAGCACCTCGAGAAAAGAGACCCAGTACTTC. The encoded protein is CASSTSRKETQYF.

This chain joins TRBV9 and TRBJ2-7; 7 nucleotides align to TRBD2. This CDR3 is 14 amino acids long. Germline V gene lookup returns CDR1 SGDLS and CDR2 YYNGEE. The V and J ends lost 0 bases and 6 bases, in that order; junction bases with no gene match: 6. CDR3 residues: CASSVGQRGGEQYF. The CDR3 DNA is TGTGCCAGCAGCGTAGGGCAGCGGGGCGGCGAGCAGTACTTC.

The CDR3 is CASSMAGQQTDTQYF. The CDR3 DNA is TGTGCCAGTAGTATGGCAGGGCAGCAGACAGATACGCAGTATTTT. The gene calls are TRBV19 and TRBJ2-3; tentatively, D is TRBD1 (5 bases). CDR1 LNHDA and CDR2 SQIVND come from the germline V gene (reference sequence). Trimming pared 3 bases from V and 3 bases from J, leaving 13 bases between. CDR3 length: 15 residues.

The V call is TRBV29-1, the J call TRBJ2-7; the D is unclear. V lost 1 base, J lost 4 bases, and 11 bases lay in between. Germline lookup yields CDR1 SQVTM and CDR2 ANQGSEA. This CDR3 is 13 amino acids long. In nucleotides, the CDR3 is TGCAGCGTTGAAGGCGGAAATAGTTACGAGCAGTACGTC. This sequence encodes CSVEGGNSYEQYV.

The chain is built from TRBV4-3 and TRBJ1-6; TRBD1 agrees at 11 bases. The CDR3 extends over 17 amino acids. V was pared by 3 bases and J by 4 bases, with 5 bases of the junction left unmatched. The germline CDR1 and CDR2 sequences are LGHNA and YSLEER. The CDR3 spells CASSQRGTGGYNSPLHF. The CDR3 region has the DNA TGCGCCAGCAGCCAGCGAGGGACAGGGGGGTATAATTCACCCCTCCACTTT.